This TCR beta chain stems from a study of patients and donors after allogeneic stem cell transplantation. The sample holds a few counts of this clonotype. V was pared by 5 bases and J by 2 bases, with 3 bases between. This CDR3 comprises 12 residues. The germline gives CDR1 LGHNA, CDR2 YNFKEQ. One entry per CDR3 protein, called by TCRdb with MiXCR from the RT-PCR reads. The sample lists tens of thousands of distinct CDR3 sequences; more than 20% were seen once. This sequence originates from a human donor who was either an allogeneic HSCT recipient or a stem cell or donor lymphocyte infusion donor (not recorded which). It is not recorded whose cells these are; they may come from a transplant donor. The J gene is TRBJ2-2, the V gene TRBV4-2, with D hard to call. Sequences were obtained from blood, either unsorted or a sorted T cell fraction (not recorded which). The CDR3 loop is CASSYNTGELFF. Here the CDR3 DNA reads TGTGCCAGCAGCTATAACACCGGGGAGCTGTTTTTT.